These 22 T cell receptor beta chains were all obtained from the same sample, sequenced in a study of shared clonotypes between healthy human individuals. Assay: immunoSEQ multiplex PCR; the TCRdb copy retains only in-frame clones and omits some. The data hold around 2.1 million clones, with 90% to 95% observed a single time. CD45RO negativity and positive selection for CCR7 defined naive CD8 cells, a population that excluded terminally differentiated effector memory CD45RA+ cells. The sample taken for sequencing was naive CD8+ T cells from PBMCs. These receptors were taken from a man aged 18 to 35 in good health. Some clones in this sample may be carry-over from other donors' samples.

The chain couples TRBV6-5 to TRBJ2-7; 8 bases agree with TRBD1. Germline values: CDR1 MNHEY, CDR2 SVGAGI. After removal of 6 bases from V and 6 bases from J, the junction contained 7 bases not matched to a gene. This CDR3 has 13 amino acids. This CDR3 is CASSLDRGGEQYF. DNA of the CDR3: TGTGCCAGCAGCCTTGACAGGGGCGGCGAGCAGTACTTC.

The chain joins TRBV4-3 to TRBJ2-1, with TRBD1 matching over 7 bases. The V gene's germline CDR1 is LGHNA and CDR2 YSLEER. The CDR3 contains 16 residues. The J segment lost 4 bases and the V segment lost 0 bases, leaving 6 bases of the junction unmatched. The CDR3 here is CASSQDGQEEYNEQFF. The DNA of the CDR3 is TGCGCCAGCAGCCAAGACGGACAGGAGGAGTACAATGAGCAGTTCTTC.

On this clone: An end of the junction does not agree with germline; a read error may underlie this. The rearrangement joins TRBV7-9 to TRBJ1-4; the match to TRBD1 covers 9 bases. Germline V gene sequence: CDR1 SEHNR, CDR2 FQNEAQ (reference sequence). This CDR3 is 16 amino acids long. For the CDR3, the DNA is TGTGCCAGCAGATTAGTAGGGGACAGGGAAAATGAAAAACTGTTTTTT. This translates into CASRLVGDRENEKLFF.

The V gene is TRBV30, the J gene TRBJ2-1, with D unresolved. This CDR3 spans 13 amino acids. The germline gives CDR1 GTSNPN, CDR2 SVGIG (reference sequence). V lost 8 bases, J lost 8 bases, and 19 bases lay in between. CDR3 sequence (DNA): TGTGCCGGAGACTTGGACGTTGCGGATGAGCAGTTCTTC. Translated, it gives CAGDLDVADEQFF. The full variable domain, rest sourced from reference TRBV30 and TRBJ2-1, is SQTIHQWPATLVQPVGSPLSLECTVEGTSNPNLYWYRQAAGRGLQLLFYSVGIGQISSEVPQNLSASRPQDRQFILSSKKLLLSDSGFYLCAGDLDVADEQFFGPGTRLTVL.

J is TRBJ2-3 and V is TRBV6-5, with D unresolved. Trimming left V 5 bases short and J 4 bases short, with 10 bases between. This CDR3 has 13 residues. Germline CDR1 is MNHEY and CDR2 is SVGAGI. The CDR3 here is CASSRRDPDTQYF. CDR3 nucleotides: TGTGCCAGCAGTAGAAGGGATCCAGATACGCAGTATTTT.

The chain carries TRBV19 and TRBJ2-7; D uncertain. Per the germline V gene, CDR1 is LNHDA and CDR2 is SQIVND (reference sequence). V dropped 4 bases and J dropped 0 bases, with 7 bases sitting between them. The length of the CDR3 is 13 residues. The DNA of the CDR3 is TGTGCCAGTAGTAACAAACCCTCCTACGAGCAGTACTTC. Translation gives CASSNKPSYEQYF.

The rearrangement uses TRBV28 and TRBJ2-7; D is perhaps TRBD1 or TRBD2 (5 bases each). CDR1 is MDHEN and CDR2 is SYDVKM in the germline V gene. V was trimmed by 5 bases and J by 7 bases, leaving 18 bases between them. The length of the CDR3 is 14 residues. Here the CDR3 DNA reads TGTGCCAGCAGTCCGCACGGACAACCGGGGGAGCAGTACTTC. Amino acids: CASSPHGQPGEQYF.

This chain uses TRBV4-1 with TRBJ2-4; either TRBD1 or TRBD2 may fit D (5 bases each). CDR1 and CDR2 from the germline V gene are MGHRA and YSYEKL. Trimming took 0 bases from V and 8 from J, leaving 17 bases between them. CDR3 length equals 16 residues. The CDR3 region has the DNA TGCGCCAGCAGCCAAGATCGGCGGGCAGGGTTGGACATTCAGTACTTC. This sequence encodes CASSQDRRAGLDIQYF.

The chain has TRBV19 and TRBJ1-1; D might be TRBD1 (6 bases). Germline CDR1 and CDR2: LNHDA and SQIVND (reference sequence). The V gene lost 3 bases and the J gene lost 6 bases, with 23 bases spanning the gap. CDR3 size: 17 residues. CDR3 sequence reads: CASSMWMAQGQAAEAFF. Here the CDR3 DNA reads TGTGCCAGTAGTATGTGGATGGCGCAGGGGCAGGCCGCTGAAGCTTTCTTT.

This clone occurred once. As DNA, the CDR3 is TGTGCCTGGATCCGGGACAGTGACAATGAGCAGTTCTTC. Translation gives CAWIRDSDNEQFF. The V and J genes are TRBV30 and TRBJ2-1, with 7 bases fitting TRBD1. V was pared by 4 bases and J by 5 bases, with 5 bases of the junction left unmatched. The germline gives CDR1 GTSNPN, CDR2 SVGIG (reference sequence). This CDR3 is built from 13 residues.

The chain is built from TRBV9 and TRBJ2-2; no clear D gene. Germline lookup yields CDR1 SGDLS and CDR2 YYNGEE. V gave up 0 bases and J gave up 6 bases, with 9 bases separating them. This CDR3 comprises 14 residues. The chain's CDR3 is CASSVESRSGELFF. As DNA, the CDR3 is TGTGCCAGCAGCGTAGAGAGCAGGTCCGGGGAGCTGTTTTTT.

V is TRBV29-1 and J is TRBJ1-1; perhaps TRBD1 as D (5 bases). CDR3 length: 14 amino acids. Trimming left V 7 bases short and J 0 bases short, with 15 bases between. CDR1 SQVTM and CDR2 ANQGSEA come from the germline V gene. The CDR3 DNA sequence: TGCAGCGGGGGGTCGGGCGGGGTGAACACTGAAGCTTTCTTT. As protein: CSGGSGGVNTEAFF.

CDR3 nucleotides: TGTGCCAGCACCCAACAGGGGAAGAGTGGGCAGCCCCAGCATTTT. This codes for CASTQQGKSGQPQHF. The chain carries TRBV27 and TRBJ1-5; 7 nucleotides line up with TRBD1. V gave up 7 bases and J gave up 7 bases; unmatched junction bases: 13. Germline assignment: CDR1 MNHEY and CDR2 SMNVEV (reference sequence). CDR3 length equals 15 residues.

The rearrangement links TRBV6-1 to TRBJ1-4; no firm D call. Germline V gives CDR1 MNHNS, CDR2 SASEGT. The ends were cut back, 4 bases at V and 0 bases at J, with 15 bases in the middle. This CDR3 comprises 17 residues. The CDR3 DNA sequence: TGTGCCAGCAGTGCGGCAGGCTATGTAGCAACTAATGAAAAACTGTTTTTT. Residues: CASSAAGYVATNEKLFF.

The chain joins TRBV6-6 to TRBJ2-1; D remains unclear. Trimming stripped 0 bases from V and 3 bases from J, with 9 bases between. This CDR3 spans 15 amino acids. Germline CDR1 MNHNY, CDR2 SVGAGI (reference sequence). The CDR3 reads CASSYSGRVYNEQFF. DNA of the CDR3: TGTGCCAGCAGTTACTCGGGCCGGGTCTACAATGAGCAGTTCTTC.

This clone occurred once. Additional DNA sequences in this sample encode the identical CDR3. The V and J genes are TRBV15 and TRBJ2-1; D gene unclear. The CDR3 totals 15 residues. Trimming left V 0 bases short and J 4 bases short, with 10 bases between. CDR1 LNHNV and CDR2 YYDKDF come from the germline V gene (reference sequence). CDR3 bases: TGTGCCACCAGCAGAGATCTGAACTCTTACAATGAGCAGTTCTTC. Its protein product is CATSRDLNSYNEQFF.

This clone was recorded only once. This sequence joins TRBV27 and TRBJ2-7, with a tentative D call TRBD1 (5 bases). Germline CDR1 is MNHEY and CDR2 is SMNVEV (reference sequence). V was trimmed by 8 bases and J by 3 bases, leaving 11 bases between them. The CDR3 extends over 12 amino acids. In nucleotides, the CDR3 is TGTGCCAGCGGAACCAGGGTCTACGAGCAGTACTTC. Amino acid sequence: CASGTRVYEQYF.

This chain uses TRBV6-5 with TRBJ1-2, with D possibly matching TRBD1 (6 bases). Per germline, CDR1 MNHEY and CDR2 SVGAGI. The CDR3 is 13 residues long. Trimming left V 5 bases short and J 4 bases short, with 11 bases between. DNA for the CDR3: TGTGCCAGCAGTCCTCAACAGGGCTATGGCTACACCTTC. This codes for CASSPQQGYGYTF.

The genes are TRBV7-2 and TRBJ2-7; TRBD2 matches at 8 bases. In germline, CDR1 is SGHTA, CDR2 FQGNSA. This CDR3 is 12 amino acids long. V was pared by 2 bases and J by 7 bases, with 1 base of the junction left unmatched. DNA for the CDR3: TGTGCCAGCAGCTTAAAGCGGGGGGAGCAGTACTTC. Protein product: CASSLKRGEQYF.

The CDR3 nucleotides read TGCGCCAGCAGCTTGGCCTTAAACAGGGGGCATGAGCAGTTCTTC. Amino acids: CASSLALNRGHEQFF. V gene TRBV5-1 combines with J gene TRBJ2-1, with 9 nucleotides matching TRBD1. The CDR3 has 15 residues. Germline V gene data show CDR1 as SGHRS and CDR2 as YFSETQ. The V gene end was trimmed by 0 bases and the J gene end by 8 bases; junction bases not matched to a gene: 6. Full variable domain (outside the CDR3, taken from reference TRBV5-1 and TRBJ2-1): KAGVTQTPRYLIKTRGQQVTLSCSPISGHRSVSWYQQTPGQGLQFLFEYFSETQRNKGNFPGRFSGRQFSNSRSEMNVSTLELGDSALYLCASSLALNRGHEQFFGPGTRLTVL.

This rearrangement joins TRBV27 to TRBJ2-2; perhaps TRBD1 as D (6 bases). The CDR3 is made up of 16 amino acids. Deletions cut 5 bases from V and 4 bases from J, with 17 bases between. Germline V gene lookup returns CDR1 MNHEY and CDR2 SMNVEV (reference sequence). CDR3 bases: TGTGCCAGCAGTCCCCCGCGGACAGAGATCACCGGGGAGCTGTTTTTT. This sequence encodes CASSPPRTEITGELFF.

J is TRBJ2-1 and V is TRBV7-8; 12 bases are a match to TRBD1. With 5 bases clipped from V and 8 bases from J, the junction kept 7 bases outside the gene matches. CDR1 SGHVS and CDR2 FQNEAQ come from the germline V gene. The CDR3 has 15 amino acids. For the CDR3, the DNA is TGTGCCAGCAGCCCCGGGACAGGGGGCAAGGATGAGCAGTTCTTC. It yields the protein CASSPGTGGKDEQFF.